This T cell receptor (beta chain) appears in the sequencing data of a study of blood T cell repertoires in COVID-19. In the original analysis: Reference gene primer amplification in the assay estimated nucleated cell counts. Data came from immunoSEQ multiplex PCR; TCRdb stores just in-frame clones and leaves some out. That table gives V, J and clone size, and the DNA gave D and trimming. The sample shows about 270,000 clones, 86% of them seen only once. The J segment lost 4 bases and the V segment lost 4 bases, leaving 16 bases of the junction unmatched. The germline V gene encodes CDR1 SGHRS and CDR2 YFSETQ. The CDR3 is made up of 20 amino acids.

Sequencing used peripheral blood. This receptor was obtained from a man in his forties who had recovered from COVID-19. The chain is built from TRBV5-1 and TRBJ2-1, with 14 positions matching TRBD2. The CDR3 loop reads CASSHGTSGSSWGLYNEQFF. The CDR3 region has the DNA TGCGCCAGCAGCCACGGGACTAGCGGGAGTTCGTGGGGACTGTACAATGAGCAGTTCTTC. Looking up the rest from reference TRBV5-1 and TRBJ2-1 gives the full variable domain: KAGVTQTPRYLIKTRGQQVTLSCSPISGHRSVSWYQQTPGQGLQFLFEYFSETQRNKGNFPGRFSGRQFSNSRSEMNVSTLELGDSALYLCASSHGTSGSSWGLYNEQFFGPGTRLTVL.